The 8 T cell receptor beta chains below come from one sample, sequenced in a study of beta chain features in type 1 diabetes (dated by TCRdb to 2016 to 2018). The method was the immunoSEQ multiplex PCR assay. The entire isolated RNA was reverse transcribed using the High Capacity cDNA Reverse Transcription Kit, and thus expressed TCRB transcripts were sequenced. Entries here come from immuneACCESS through TCRdb and include only in-frame sequences with V and J called. Some clones fail to appear in such tables; in the studies checked, an unresolved V gene covers under half of the shortfall, and the cause of the remainder is unknown. Recorded for this sample are about 320,000 clones; approximately 14% of them occurred a single time. Of the sample, approximately 6.7% falls within the top ten clones. The specimen was central memory CD4+ T cells from blood. These receptors all stem from a man aged 30 to 39 in good health.

The rearrangement joins TRBV6-1 to TRBJ1-5; D is unresolved. The CDR3 totals 14 residues. CDR1 and CDR2 from the germline V gene are MNHNS and SASEGT. With 1 base removed from V and 5 bases from J, the gap between germline ends came to 9 bases. The CDR3, as DNA: TGTGCCAGCAGTGAAGACAGCACTTATCAGCCCCAGCATTTT. Protein product: CASSEDSTYQPQHF.

This clone was seen a handful of times. Additional DNA sequences in this sample encode the identical CDR3. The chain is built from TRBV6-1 and TRBJ1-6; no definite D call. Germline CDR1 MNHNS, CDR2 SASEGT. The germline V and J ends were trimmed by 1 base and 4 bases, with 5 bases remaining between them. The CDR3 spans 14 residues. The CDR3 spells CASSEVTYNSPLHF. The CDR3 DNA sequence: TGTGCCAGCAGTGAAGTGACTTATAATTCACCCCTCCACTTT.

This clone has only a few counts. J is TRBJ2-3 and V is TRBV5-4, with TRBD2 matching 10 bases. Germline CDR1 SGHNT, CDR2 YYREEE (reference sequence). The V gene end was trimmed by 0 bases and the J gene end by 6 bases; junction bases not matched to a gene: 4. This CDR3 contains 15 residues. The CDR3 reads CASSLALAGVDTQYF. CDR3 nucleotides: TGTGCCAGCAGCTTGGCGCTAGCGGGAGTGGATACGCAGTATTTT.

About this clone: Sequence at one end of the junction differs from germline and may be a read error. V and J are TRBV7-2 and TRBJ1-5, with D perhaps TRBD1 (6 bases). The CDR3 contains 15 residues. Germline V gene lookup returns CDR1 SGHTA and CDR2 FQGNSA. CDR3 residues: CASSQDSRGSVPQHF. The DNA for the CDR3 is TGCGCCAGCAGCCAAGACTCCAGGGGTTCGGTCCCCCAGCATTTT.

The table lists this clone with many counts. This chain links TRBV14 with TRBJ1-2; TRBD1 agrees at 10 bases. In germline, CDR1 is SGHDN, CDR2 FVKESK. V lost 4 bases, J lost 7 bases, and 9 bases stayed unmatched. The CDR3 loop spans 15 amino acids. The CDR3: CASSLTGGGIGGYTF. CDR3 nucleotides: TGTGCCAGCAGCCTGACAGGGGGCGGAATAGGTGGCTACACCTTC.

In this sample, this clone turned up a few times. The chain is built from TRBV19 and TRBJ2-3; the D gene is possibly TRBD2 (6 bases). V was trimmed by 9 bases and J by 4 bases, leaving 20 bases between them. CDR3 length: 15 residues. Germline V CDR1 and CDR2: LNHDA, SQIVND (reference sequence). DNA of the CDR3: TGTGCCAGCGGTGGTGACGGGAGTCTCGCAGATACGCAGTATTTT. The encoded protein is CASGGDGSLADTQYF.

This clone appeared a few times. The V and J genes are TRBV5-1 and TRBJ2-5; D gene uncertain. V was trimmed by 3 bases and J by 2 bases, leaving 5 bases between them. Germline CDR1 is SGHRS and CDR2 is YFSETQ. This CDR3 comprises 12 residues. The chain's CDR3 is CASSSQQETQYF. The CDR3 DNA is TGCGCCAGCAGCTCTCAACAAGAGACCCAGTACTTC.

This chain uses TRBV7-9 with TRBJ1-1; no firm D call. CDR1 and CDR2 (germline): SEHNR, FQNEAQ (reference sequence). V lost 1 base and J 4 bases, leaving 13 bases between the germline ends. CDR3 length: 15 amino acids. The CDR3 DNA sequence: TGTGCCAGCAGCTTAGTAGCTGGGCCCCGCACTGAAGCTTTCTTT. It specifies CASSLVAGPRTEAFF.